The sequence of this T cell receptor (beta chain) was determined in a study of blood T cell repertoires in COVID-19. Study-wide context: Samples of COVID-19 (acute and convalescent) were obtained from the United States, Italy and Spain. T cells, B-cell-depleted T cells, or PBMCs provided the cDNA or gDNA that served as material.

Methods used by the authors: Estimation of nucleated cell counts relied on the amplification of reference gene primers. Profiling relied on immunoSEQ multiplex PCR, and the TCRdb table lists in-frame clones only, not all of them. The V and J calls and the clone size are those of that table, but D and trimming were determined from the DNA. The data hold around 190,000 clones, with 75% to 85% observed a single time. Germline V gene data show CDR1 as LNHDA and CDR2 as SQIVND (reference sequence). V shed 6 bases, J shed 6 bases, and the junction held 6 bases outside the gene matches. The length of the CDR3 is 14 residues. In its sample, this clone was seen once.

This TCR was sampled from a man aged 60 to 69 with acute or convalescent COVID-19. The specimen sequenced was peripheral blood. This chain joins TRBV19 and TRBJ2-2; 8 bases fit TRBD2. The CDR3 region is CASRRTGGSGELFF. In nucleotides, the CDR3 is TGTGCCAGTAGGAGGACGGGGGGGTCCGGGGAGCTGTTTTTT.